A single sample is the source of the 7 T cell receptor beta chains below, sequenced in a study of blood T cell repertoires in COVID-19. The repertoire was sequenced with immunoSEQ multiplex PCR; TCRdb's copy has only in-frame clones and lacks some. This sample carries 250,000 or so clones, nearly 90% of them seen once, and the ten largest clones take about 4.5%. Sequencing input: peripheral blood. The receptors shown here come from a woman in her thirties or forties who had recovered from COVID-19.

Worth noting for this clone: Other DNA sequences in this sample translate to the same CDR3. The chain uses TRBV24-1 and TRBJ2-2; D remains unclear. CDR1 and CDR2 (germline): KGHDR, SFDVKD. V lost 1 base, J lost 8 bases, and 4 bases lay in between. The CDR3 runs to 12 residues. In nucleotides, the CDR3 is TGTGCCACCAGTGATTTATTAGGGGAGCTGTTTTTT. Amino acids: CATSDLLGELFF.

The chain is built from TRBV7-7 and TRBJ2-4; no firm D call. V lost 2 bases and J lost 9, with 20 bases in between. Per germline, CDR1 SSHAT and CDR2 FNYEAQ (reference sequence). CDR3 length: 16 residues. The CDR3 coding sequence is TGTGCCAGCAGCTTAATTCGTGTCCAAGAAAACGGCATTCAGTACTTC. Encoded protein: CASSLIRVQENGIQYF.

The rearrangement joins TRBV5-1 to TRBJ2-1, with TRBD2 identical over 12 bases. J lost 7 bases, V lost 2 bases, and 4 bases had no gene match. Germline V CDR1 and CDR2: SGHRS, YFSETQ. This CDR3 spans 15 amino acids. The CDR3 loop reads CASSFTGTSGNEQFF. CDR3 sequence (DNA): TGCGCCAGCAGCTTCACCGGGACTAGCGGGAATGAGCAGTTCTTC. Complete variable domain (other parts from reference TRBV5-1 and TRBJ2-1): KAGVTQTPRYLIKTRGQQVTLSCSPISGHRSVSWYQQTPGQGLQFLFEYFSETQRNKGNFPGRFSGRQFSNSRSEMNVSTLELGDSALYLCASSFTGTSGNEQFFGPGTRLTVL.

The CDR3 DNA sequence: TGTGCCAGCAGTCGCAGACAGGGCGGGGCCCACGAGCAGTACTTC. The encoded protein is CASSRRQGGAHEQYF. The rearrangement joins TRBV6-6 to TRBJ2-7; perhaps TRBD1 as D (7 bases). The CDR3 is made up of 15 amino acids. V shed 5 bases and J shed 5 bases, with 19 bases lying between them. Germline lookup yields CDR1 MNHNY and CDR2 SVGAGI (reference sequence).

V is TRBV7-2 and J is TRBJ2-2, with 7 nucleotides matching TRBD2. Looked up from germline, CDR1 is SGHTA and CDR2 is FQGNSA. Losses at the gene ends were 4 bases for V and 3 bases for J; bases not matched to a gene: 5. The CDR3 is 15 amino acids. The CDR3 DNA reads TGTGCCAGCAGCTCACGGACTAGGTACACCGGGGAGCTGTTTTTT. Protein product: CASSSRTRYTGELFF.

This clone came up once. The chain carries TRBV10-3 and TRBJ2-5, with 7 bases that match TRBD2. The CDR3 covers 14 residues. Per germline, CDR1 ENHRY and CDR2 SYGVKD. V was clipped by 3 bases and J by 5 bases; unmatched bases: 6. Here the CDR3 reads CAISDPPGGETQYF. Here the CDR3 DNA reads TGTGCCATCAGTGACCCTCCCGGGGGGGAGACCCAGTACTTC.

The genes are TRBV27 and TRBJ2-3; D unresolved. The CDR3 extends over 15 amino acids. In germline, CDR1 is MNHEY, CDR2 SMNVEV (reference sequence). Trimming left V 3 bases short and J 5 bases short, with 15 bases between. The CDR3 reads CASSFTRMAKDTQYF. The CDR3 bases are TGTGCCAGCAGTTTTACCAGGATGGCAAAAGATACGCAGTATTTT.